Given below is one TCR beta chain in context. This receptor's antigen is unknown. Its ends do not fully match the called genes, so a read error is possible. Genomic DNA was extracted from sorted cells for sequencing of the TCRbeta CDR3 region. TCRbeta CDR3 regions were sequenced using the immunoSEQ Assay. TCRdb took over this immuneACCESS table, retaining in-frame rearrangements with V and J assigned. Such tables are incomplete; in checked studies, under half of the missing clones stem from an unresolved V gene, and the remainder is unexplained. This sample is represented by fewer than 30,000 clones; about 90% of them were singletons. The ten largest clones take up 15% to 20% of the sample. This specimen belongs to a study of OX40 agonist ivuxolimab in advanced cancers. Background for the entire study: Ivuxolimab was a fully human IgG2 agonistic monoclonal antibody targeting the costimulatory receptor OX40 (CD134). The point of sequencing TCRbeta in the periphery was to test whether ivuxolimab changed TCR sequence diversity and drove clonal T-cell expansion. Partial responses occurred in three dose-escalation patients, of whom one had hepatocellular carcinoma and two had cutaneous melanoma. Intravenous ivuxolimab was administered to patients every 2 weeks at six dose levels: 0.01, 0.1, 0.3, 1.5, 3 and 10 mg/kg. Among the approximately 54 dose-escalation patients, around 19 had hepatocellular carcinoma, some 15 melanoma, 9 renal cell carcinoma and 9 head and neck cancer. The paper reports the monotherapy dose-escalation portion (N of about 50 patients) of the phase I ivuxolimab trial. In the dose-escalation cohort, around four fifths of patients were male, and the mean age was around 60 years, with a range of about 23 to 85. Patients were allowed to have had prior anti-PD-1, anti-PD-L1 or anti-CTLA-4 therapy, and 40% to 45% of the dose-escalation patients had previously received checkpoint inhibitors.

The trial excluded patients who had a history of autoimmune disease or who were on systemic immunosuppression. In every dose cohort, peripheral blood was drawn for TCR sequencing at baseline, cycle 4 day 1, and cycle 7 day 1. The samples were taken from a phase I, first-in-human, multicenter, open-label dose-escalation trial of ivuxolimab. Adults with locally advanced or metastatic melanoma, renal cell, hepatocellular, or head and neck squamous cell carcinoma were enrolled in the trial. CD4+ and CD8+ T cells were sorted separately from peripheral blood before TCR sequencing. What the research found in general, with its limitations: Antigen specificity was not determined for the clonally expanded peripheral T cells. Low levels of normalized T-cell clonal expansion were also seen in some patients who did not respond. At doses of 0.1 to 3.0 mg/kg, clonal expansion of both CD4+ and CD8+ T cells in blood was seen between baseline and week 6. In partial responders in the 0.1-3.0 mg/kg groups, normalized peripheral clonal expansion was found to be among the lowest, especially among CD8+ T cells. On average, CD8+ T cells showed more expanded clones than CD4+ T cells after ivuxolimab.

The sequencing used CD4+ or CD8+ T cells sorted from blood, collected in a trial of the OX40 agonist ivuxolimab. This clonotype was obtained from an adult with an advanced solid tumor such as melanoma, head and neck, liver or kidney cancer.

The nucleotides are TGCAGTGCTAGAGAGATGGGCCAGCTAGTTTTC. This gives the protein CSAREMGQLVF. Recombination connected TRBV20-1 to TRBJ1-2, with no confidently assigned D gene. CDR1 and CDR2, per the germline V gene (reference sequence), are DFQATT and SNEGSKA. Measured from the cysteine to the phenylalanine, the CDR3 is 11 residues long. CDR3 DNA only is kept here, 33 bases in frame from base 1.